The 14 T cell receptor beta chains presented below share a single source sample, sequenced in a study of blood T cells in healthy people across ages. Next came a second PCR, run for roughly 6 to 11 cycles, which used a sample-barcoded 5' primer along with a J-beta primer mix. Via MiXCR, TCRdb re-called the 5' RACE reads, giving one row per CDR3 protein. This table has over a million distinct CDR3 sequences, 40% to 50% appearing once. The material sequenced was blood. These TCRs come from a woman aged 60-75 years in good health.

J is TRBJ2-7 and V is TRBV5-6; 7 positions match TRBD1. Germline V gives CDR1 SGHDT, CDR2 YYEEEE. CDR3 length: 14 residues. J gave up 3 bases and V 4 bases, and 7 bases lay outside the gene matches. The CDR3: CASSRLGTDYEQYF. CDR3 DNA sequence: TGTGCCAGCAGCCGTTTAGGGACAGACTACGAGCAGTACTTC.

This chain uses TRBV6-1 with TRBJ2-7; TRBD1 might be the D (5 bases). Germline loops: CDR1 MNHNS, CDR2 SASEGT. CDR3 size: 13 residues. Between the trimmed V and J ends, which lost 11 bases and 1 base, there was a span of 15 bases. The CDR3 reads CALQRTNSYEQYF. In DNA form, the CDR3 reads TGTGCCCTACAGAGGACAAATTCCTACGAGCAGTACTTC.

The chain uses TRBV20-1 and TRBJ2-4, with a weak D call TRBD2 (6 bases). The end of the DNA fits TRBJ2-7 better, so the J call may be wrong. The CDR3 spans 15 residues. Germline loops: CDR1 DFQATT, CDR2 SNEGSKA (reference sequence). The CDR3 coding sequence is TGCAGTGCTAGAGGGACTATCATACGTAGCTACGAGCAGTACTTC. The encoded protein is CSARGTIIRSYEQYF.

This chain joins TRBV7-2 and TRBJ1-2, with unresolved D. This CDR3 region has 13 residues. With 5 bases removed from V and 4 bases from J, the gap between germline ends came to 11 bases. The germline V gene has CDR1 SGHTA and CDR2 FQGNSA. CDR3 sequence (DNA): TGTGCCAGCAGCACAACAGACGCCTATGGCTACACCTTC. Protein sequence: CASSTTDAYGYTF.

CDR3 sequence (DNA): TGTGCCAGCAGTGAAATTTGGGGCGGCAATCAGCCCCAGCATTTT. Its translation is CASSEIWGGNQPQHF. The chain links TRBV6-1 to TRBJ1-5; tentative D call: TRBD1 (5 bases). The V gene lost 2 bases and the J gene lost 2 bases, with 10 bases spanning the gap. CDR1 MNHNS and CDR2 SASEGT come from the germline V gene. This CDR3 spans 15 amino acids.

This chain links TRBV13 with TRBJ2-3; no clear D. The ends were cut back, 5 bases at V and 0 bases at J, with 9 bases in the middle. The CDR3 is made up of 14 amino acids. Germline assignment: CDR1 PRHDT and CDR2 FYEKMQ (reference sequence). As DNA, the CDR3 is TGTGCCAGCAGCGGGGTGGGGAGCACAGATACGCAGTATTTT. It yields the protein CASSGVGSTDTQYF. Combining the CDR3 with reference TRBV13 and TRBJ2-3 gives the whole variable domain AAGVIQSPRHLIKEKRETATLKCYPIPRHDTVYWYQQGPGQDPQFLISFYEKMQSDKGSIPDRFSAQQFSDYHSELNMSSLELGDSALYFCASSGVGSTDTQYFGPGTRLTVL.

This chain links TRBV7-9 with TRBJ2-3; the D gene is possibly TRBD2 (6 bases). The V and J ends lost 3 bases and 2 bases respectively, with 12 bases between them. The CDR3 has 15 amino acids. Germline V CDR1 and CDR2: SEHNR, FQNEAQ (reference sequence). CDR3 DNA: TGTGCCAGCAGCTTGAAGGCGGGACCCACAGATACGCAGTATTTT. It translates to CASSLKAGPTDTQYF.

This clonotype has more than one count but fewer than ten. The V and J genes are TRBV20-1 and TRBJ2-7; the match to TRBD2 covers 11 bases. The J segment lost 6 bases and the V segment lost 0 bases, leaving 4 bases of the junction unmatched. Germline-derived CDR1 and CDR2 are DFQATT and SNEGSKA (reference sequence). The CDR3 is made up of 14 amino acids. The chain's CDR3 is CSARDSGRAVEQYF. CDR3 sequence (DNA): TGCAGTGCTAGAGATAGCGGGAGGGCCGTCGAGCAGTACTTC.

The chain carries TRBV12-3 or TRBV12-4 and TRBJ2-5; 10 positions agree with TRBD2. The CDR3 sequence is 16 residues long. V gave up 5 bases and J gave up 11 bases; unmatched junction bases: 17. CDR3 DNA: TGTGCCAGCAGTAAACAGGGAGGACTAGCGGACAATGAGCAGTACTTC. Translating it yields CASSKQGGLADNEQYF.

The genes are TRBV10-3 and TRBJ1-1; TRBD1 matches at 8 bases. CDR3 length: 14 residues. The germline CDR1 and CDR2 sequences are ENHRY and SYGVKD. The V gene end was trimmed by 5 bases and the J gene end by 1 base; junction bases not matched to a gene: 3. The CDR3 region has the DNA TGTGCCATCAGTACCGGGACAGGGAACACTGAAGCTTTCTTT. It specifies CAISTGTGNTEAFF.

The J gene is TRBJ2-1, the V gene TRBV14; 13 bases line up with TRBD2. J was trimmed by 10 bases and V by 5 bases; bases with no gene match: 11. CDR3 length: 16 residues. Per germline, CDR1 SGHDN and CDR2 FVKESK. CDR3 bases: TGTGCCAGCAGCTTGAGCACTAGCGGGAGGGCTCGGGAGCAGTTCTTC. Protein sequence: CASSLSTSGRAREQFF.

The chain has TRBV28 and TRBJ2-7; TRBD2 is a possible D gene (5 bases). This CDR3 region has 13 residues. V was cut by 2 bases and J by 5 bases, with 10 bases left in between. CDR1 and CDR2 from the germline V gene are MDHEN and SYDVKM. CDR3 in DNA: TGTGCCAGCAGTTTAGCGGGTAGGAACGAGCAGTACTTC. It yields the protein CASSLAGRNEQYF.

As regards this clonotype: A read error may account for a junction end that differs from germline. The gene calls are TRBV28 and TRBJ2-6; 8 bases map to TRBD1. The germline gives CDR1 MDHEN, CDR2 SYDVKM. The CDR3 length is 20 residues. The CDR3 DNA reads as TGTGCCAGCAGTCCACTCTGGGACCGACAGGGGAACTCTAGGGCCAACGTCCTGACTTTC. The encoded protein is CASSPLWDRQGNSRANVLTF.

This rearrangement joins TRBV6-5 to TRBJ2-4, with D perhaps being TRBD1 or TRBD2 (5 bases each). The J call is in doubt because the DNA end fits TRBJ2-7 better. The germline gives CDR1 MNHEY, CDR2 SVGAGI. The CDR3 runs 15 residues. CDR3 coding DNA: TGTGCCAGCAGTTACTCGGGACGGCTTAAATGCGAGCAGTACTTC. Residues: CASSYSGRLKCEQYF.